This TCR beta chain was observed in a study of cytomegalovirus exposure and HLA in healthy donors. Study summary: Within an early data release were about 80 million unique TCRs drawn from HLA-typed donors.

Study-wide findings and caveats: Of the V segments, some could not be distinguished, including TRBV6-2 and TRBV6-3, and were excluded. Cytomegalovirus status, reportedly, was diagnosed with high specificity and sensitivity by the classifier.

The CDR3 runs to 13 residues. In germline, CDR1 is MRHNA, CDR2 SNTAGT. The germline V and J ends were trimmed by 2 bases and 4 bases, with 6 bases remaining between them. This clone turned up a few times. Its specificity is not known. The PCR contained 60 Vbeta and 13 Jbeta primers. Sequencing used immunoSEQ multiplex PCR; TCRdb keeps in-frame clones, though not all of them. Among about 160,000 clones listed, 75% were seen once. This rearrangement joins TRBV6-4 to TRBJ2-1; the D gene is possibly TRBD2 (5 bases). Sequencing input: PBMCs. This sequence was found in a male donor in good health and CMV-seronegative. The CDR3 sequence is CASSDGSYNEQFF. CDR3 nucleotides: TGTGCCAGCAGTGACGGGAGTTACAATGAGCAGTTCTTC.